This T cell receptor beta chain is drawn from a study of T cell clonality in common variable immunodeficiency. Study-wide results and caveats: Repertoire-complication correlations in CVID were limited by patient heterogeneity. CVID subjects shared fewer TCRbeta clones than healthy controls did.

Trimming at V came to 5 bases and at J to 2 bases, leaving 3 bases not matched to a gene. CDR3 size: 13 residues. CDR1 and CDR2 (germline): SGHRS, YFSETQ. This clone was counted at least ten times. The antigen is unknown. The CDR3 is cut off 3 residues early in the read; its end comes from the germline J gene. Donors gave about 5 to 8 ml heparinized peripheral whole blood. TCRdb's table, derived via immunoSEQ multiplex PCR, lists solely in-frame clones and lacks some. This sample comprises around 45,000 clones, none seen once only. The sequence was collected from a person between 18 and 69 years old in good health. The chain combines TRBV5-1 with TRBJ2-5; TRBD1 matches at 7 bases. The material sequenced was peripheral blood mononuclear cells. CDR3 residues: CASSLQGQETQYF. The covered CDR3 bases are TGCGCCAGCAGTCTACAGGGGCAAGAGACC.